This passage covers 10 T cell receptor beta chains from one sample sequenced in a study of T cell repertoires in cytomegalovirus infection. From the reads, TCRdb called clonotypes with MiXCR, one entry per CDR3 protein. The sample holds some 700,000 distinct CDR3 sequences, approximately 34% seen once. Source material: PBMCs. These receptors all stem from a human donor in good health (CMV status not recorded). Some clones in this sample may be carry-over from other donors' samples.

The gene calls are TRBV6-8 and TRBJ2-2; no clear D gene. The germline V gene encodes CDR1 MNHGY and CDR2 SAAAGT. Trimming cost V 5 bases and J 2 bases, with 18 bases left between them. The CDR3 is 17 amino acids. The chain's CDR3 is CASSPPAARPNTGELFF. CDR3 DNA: TGTGCCAGCAGTCCCCCGGCGGCCCGACCCAACACCGGGGAGCTGTTTTTT.

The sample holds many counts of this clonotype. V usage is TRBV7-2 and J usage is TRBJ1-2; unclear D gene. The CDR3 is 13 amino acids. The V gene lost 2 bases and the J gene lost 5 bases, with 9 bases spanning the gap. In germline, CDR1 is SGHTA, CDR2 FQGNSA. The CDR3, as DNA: TGTGCCAGCAGCTTAAATGGCTTTTATGGCTACACCTTC. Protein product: CASSLNGFYGYTF. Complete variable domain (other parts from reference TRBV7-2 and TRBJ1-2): GAGVSQSPSNKVTEKGKDVELRCDPISGHTALYWYRQSLGQGLEFLIYFQGNSAPDKSGLPSDRFSAERTGGSVSTLTIQRTQQEDSAVYLCASSLNGFYGYTFGSGTRLTVV.

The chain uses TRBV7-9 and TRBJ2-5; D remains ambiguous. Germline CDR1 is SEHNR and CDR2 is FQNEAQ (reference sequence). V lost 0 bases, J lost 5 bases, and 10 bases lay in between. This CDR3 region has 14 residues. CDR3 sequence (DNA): TGTGCCAGCAGCTTAGCAATCGCGGCGGAGACCCAGTACTTC. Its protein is CASSLAIAAETQYF.

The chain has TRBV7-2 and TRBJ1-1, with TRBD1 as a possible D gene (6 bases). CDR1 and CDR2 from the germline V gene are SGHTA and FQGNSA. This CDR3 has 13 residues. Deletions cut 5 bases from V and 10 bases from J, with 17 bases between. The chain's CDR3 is CASSRGGRTGAFF. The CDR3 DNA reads TGTGCCAGCAGCCGTGGGGGCCGGACGGGAGCTTTCTTT.

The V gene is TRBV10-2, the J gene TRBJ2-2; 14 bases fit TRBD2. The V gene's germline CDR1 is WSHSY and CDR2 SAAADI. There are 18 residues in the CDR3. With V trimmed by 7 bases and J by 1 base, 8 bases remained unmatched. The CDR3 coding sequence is TGCGCCAGCACTTCCGGGACTAGCGGGGGAGAGAACACCGGGGAGCTGTTTTTT. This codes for CASTSGTSGGENTGELFF.

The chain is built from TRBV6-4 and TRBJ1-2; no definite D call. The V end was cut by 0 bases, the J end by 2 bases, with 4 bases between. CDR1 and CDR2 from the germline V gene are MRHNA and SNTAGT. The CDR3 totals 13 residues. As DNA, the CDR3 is TGTGCCAGCAGTGACTCGACAAACTATGGCTACACCTTC. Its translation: CASSDSTNYGYTF.

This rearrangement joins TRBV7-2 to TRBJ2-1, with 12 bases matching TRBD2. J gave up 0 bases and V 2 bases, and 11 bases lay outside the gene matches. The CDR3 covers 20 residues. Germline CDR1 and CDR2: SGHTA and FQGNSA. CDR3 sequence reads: CASSLPSGLAGKSSYNEQFF. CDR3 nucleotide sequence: TGTGCCAGCAGCTTACCTTCCGGACTAGCGGGAAAGAGCTCCTACAATGAGCAGTTCTTC.

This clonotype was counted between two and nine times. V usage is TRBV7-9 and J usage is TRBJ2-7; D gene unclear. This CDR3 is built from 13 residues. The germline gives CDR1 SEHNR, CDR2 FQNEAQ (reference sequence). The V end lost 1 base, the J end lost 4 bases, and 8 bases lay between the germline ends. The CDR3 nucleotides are TGTGCCAGCAGCTTAGAGGGCCGATACGAGCAGTACTTC. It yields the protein CASSLEGRYEQYF. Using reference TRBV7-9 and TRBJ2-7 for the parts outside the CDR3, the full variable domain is DTGVSQNPRHKITKRGQNVTFRCDPISEHNRLYWYRQTLGQGPEFLTYFQNEAQLEKSRLLSDRFSAERPKGSFSTLEIQRTEQGDSAMYLCASSLEGRYEQYFGPGTRLTVT.

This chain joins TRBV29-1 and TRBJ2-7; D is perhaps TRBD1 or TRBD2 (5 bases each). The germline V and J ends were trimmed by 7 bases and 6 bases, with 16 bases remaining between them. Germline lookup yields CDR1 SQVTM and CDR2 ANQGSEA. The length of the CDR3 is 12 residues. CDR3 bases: TGCAGCGCCTACCCGGGACGGGGCGAGCAGTACTTC. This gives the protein CSAYPGRGEQYF.

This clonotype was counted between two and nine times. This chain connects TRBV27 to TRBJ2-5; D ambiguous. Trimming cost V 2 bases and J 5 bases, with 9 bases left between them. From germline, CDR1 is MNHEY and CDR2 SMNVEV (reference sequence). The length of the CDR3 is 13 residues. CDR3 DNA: TGTGCCAGCAGTTTAAGCTACCGCGAGACCCAGTACTTC. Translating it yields CASSLSYRETQYF.